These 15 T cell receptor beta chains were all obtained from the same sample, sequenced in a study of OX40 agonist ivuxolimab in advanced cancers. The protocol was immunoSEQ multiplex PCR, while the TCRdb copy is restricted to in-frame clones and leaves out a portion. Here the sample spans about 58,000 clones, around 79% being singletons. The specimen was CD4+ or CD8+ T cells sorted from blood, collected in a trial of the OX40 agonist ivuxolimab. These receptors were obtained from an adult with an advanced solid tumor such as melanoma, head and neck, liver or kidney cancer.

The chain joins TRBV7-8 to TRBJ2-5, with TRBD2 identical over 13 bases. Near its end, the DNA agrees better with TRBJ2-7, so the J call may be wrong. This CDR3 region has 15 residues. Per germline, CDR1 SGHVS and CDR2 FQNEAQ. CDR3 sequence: CASSLRLAGGYEQYF. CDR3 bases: TGTGCCAGCAGCTTAAGACTAGCGGGAGGCTACGAGCAGTACTTC.

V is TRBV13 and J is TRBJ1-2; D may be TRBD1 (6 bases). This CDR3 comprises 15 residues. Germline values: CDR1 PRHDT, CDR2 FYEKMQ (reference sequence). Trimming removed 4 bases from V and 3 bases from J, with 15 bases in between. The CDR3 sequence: CASSSYWTEDYGYTF. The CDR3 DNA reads TGTGCCAGCAGCTCGTACTGGACAGAAGACTATGGCTACACCTTC.

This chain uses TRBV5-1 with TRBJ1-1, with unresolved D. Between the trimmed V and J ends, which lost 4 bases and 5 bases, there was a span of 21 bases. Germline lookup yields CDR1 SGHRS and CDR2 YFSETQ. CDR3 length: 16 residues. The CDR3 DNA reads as TGCGCCAGCAGCCAGCTCCGTGGCAGGCTGGGTACTGAAGCTTTCTTT. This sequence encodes CASSQLRGRLGTEAFF.

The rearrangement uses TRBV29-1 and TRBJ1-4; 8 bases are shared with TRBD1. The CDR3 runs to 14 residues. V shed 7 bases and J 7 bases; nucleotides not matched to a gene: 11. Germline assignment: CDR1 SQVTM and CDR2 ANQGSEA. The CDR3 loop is CSARTGTGGEKLFF. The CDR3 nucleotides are TGCAGCGCCAGGACCGGGACAGGTGGTGAAAAACTGTTTTTT.

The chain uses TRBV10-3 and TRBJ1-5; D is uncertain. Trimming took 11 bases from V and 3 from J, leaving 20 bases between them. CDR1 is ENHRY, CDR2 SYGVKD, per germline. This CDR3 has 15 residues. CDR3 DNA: TGTGCCTTAAGTGAAGGGTACGGGAACAATCAGCCCCAGCATTTT. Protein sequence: CALSEGYGNNQPQHF.

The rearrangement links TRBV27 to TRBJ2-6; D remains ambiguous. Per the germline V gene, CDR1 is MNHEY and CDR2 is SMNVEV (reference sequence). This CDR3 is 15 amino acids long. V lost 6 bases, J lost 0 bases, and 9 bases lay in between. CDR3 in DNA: TGTGCCAGCAGCTTTCGGATCTCTGGGGCCAACGTCCTGACTTTC. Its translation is CASSFRISGANVLTF.

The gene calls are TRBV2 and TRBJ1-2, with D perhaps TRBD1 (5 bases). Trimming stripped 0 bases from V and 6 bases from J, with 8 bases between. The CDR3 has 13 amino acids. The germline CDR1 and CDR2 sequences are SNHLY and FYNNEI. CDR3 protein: CASSEARQNGYTF. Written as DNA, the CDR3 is TGTGCCAGCAGTGAAGCACGACAGAATGGCTACACCTTC.

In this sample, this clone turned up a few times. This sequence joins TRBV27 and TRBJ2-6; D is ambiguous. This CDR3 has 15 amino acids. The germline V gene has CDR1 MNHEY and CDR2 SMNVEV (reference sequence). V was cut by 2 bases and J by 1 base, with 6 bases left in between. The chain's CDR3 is CASSLGVSGANVLTF. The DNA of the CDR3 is TGTGCCAGCAGTTTAGGGGTTTCTGGGGCCAACGTCCTGACTTTC.

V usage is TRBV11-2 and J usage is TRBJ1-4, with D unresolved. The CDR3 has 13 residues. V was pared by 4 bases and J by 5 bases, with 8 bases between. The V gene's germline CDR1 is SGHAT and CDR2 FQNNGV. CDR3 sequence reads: CASSSTWNEKLFF. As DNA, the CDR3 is TGTGCCAGCAGCTCAACCTGGAATGAAAAACTGTTTTTT.

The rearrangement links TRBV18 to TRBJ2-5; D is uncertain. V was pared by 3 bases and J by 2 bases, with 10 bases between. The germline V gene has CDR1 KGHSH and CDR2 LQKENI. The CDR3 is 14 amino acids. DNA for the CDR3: TGTGCCAGCTCACCCTCGTTGGGGCAAGAGACCCAGTACTTC. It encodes CASSPSLGQETQYF.

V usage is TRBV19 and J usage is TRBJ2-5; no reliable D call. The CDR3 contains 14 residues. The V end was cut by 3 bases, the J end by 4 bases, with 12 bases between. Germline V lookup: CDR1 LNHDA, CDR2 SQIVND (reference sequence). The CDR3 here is CASSIDAETETQYF. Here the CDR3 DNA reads TGTGCCAGTAGTATTGATGCAGAGACAGAGACCCAGTACTTC.

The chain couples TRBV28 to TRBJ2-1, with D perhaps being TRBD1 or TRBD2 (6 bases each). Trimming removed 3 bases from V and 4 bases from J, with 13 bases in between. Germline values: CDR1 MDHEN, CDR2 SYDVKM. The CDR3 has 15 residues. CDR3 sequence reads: CASSFRGPGYNEQFF. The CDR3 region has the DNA TGTGCCAGCAGTTTCCGGGGGCCCGGGTACAATGAGCAGTTCTTC. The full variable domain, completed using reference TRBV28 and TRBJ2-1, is DVKVTQSSRYLVKRTGEKVFLECVQDMDHENMFWYRQDPGLGLRLIYFSYDVKMKEKGDIPEGYSVSREKKERFSLILESASTNQTSMYLCASSFRGPGYNEQFFGPGTRLTVL.

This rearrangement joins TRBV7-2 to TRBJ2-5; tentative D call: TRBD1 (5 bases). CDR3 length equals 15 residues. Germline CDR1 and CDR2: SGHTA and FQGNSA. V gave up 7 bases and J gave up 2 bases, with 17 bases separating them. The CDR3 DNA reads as TGTGCCAGCACCTTTTGGCCGGACACTCAAGAGACCCAGTACTTC. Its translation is CASTFWPDTQETQYF.

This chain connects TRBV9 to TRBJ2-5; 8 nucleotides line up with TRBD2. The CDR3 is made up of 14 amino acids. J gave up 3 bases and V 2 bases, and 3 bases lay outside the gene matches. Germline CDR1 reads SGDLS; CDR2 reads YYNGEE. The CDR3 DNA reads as TGTGCCAGCAGCGTTTCGACTAGCGAAGAGACCCAGTACTTC. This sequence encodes CASSVSTSEETQYF.

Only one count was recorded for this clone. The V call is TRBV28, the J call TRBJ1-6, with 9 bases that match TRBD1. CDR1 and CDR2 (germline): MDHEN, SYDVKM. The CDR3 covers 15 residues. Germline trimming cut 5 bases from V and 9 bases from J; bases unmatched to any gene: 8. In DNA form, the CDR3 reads TGTGCCAGCAGTCCCACCGGGACAGGGAGTTCACCCCTCCACTTT. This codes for CASSPTGTGSSPLHF.